What follows is one T cell receptor beta chain and its context. Its antigen is unidentified. One entry per CDR3 protein results from TCRdb running MiXCR on the RT-PCR reads. This table has roughly 700,000 distinct CDR3 sequences, approximately 15% appearing once. The CDR3 extends over 13 amino acids. V was shortened by 3 bases and J by 5 bases, with 8 bases between the two germline ends. The record originates from a study of response to subunit inactivated influenza vaccine. Study-wide findings and caveats: New T cells are recruited in small numbers by each seasonal influenza vaccination, according to the authors' suggestion.

This specimen was PBMCs from blood, taken about 14 days before vaccination. This chain links TRBV12-3 or TRBV12-4 with TRBJ1-5, with D perhaps matching TRBD1 (6 bases). This clonotype was obtained from a man between 45 and 60 years old who received an inactivated influenza vaccine. The CDR3 region is CASSLSGDQPQHF. The CDR3 bases are TGTGCCAGCAGTTTGTCAGGGGATCAGCCCCAGCATTTT.